This T cell receptor (beta chain) was profiled in a study of CD8 T cells in Susac syndrome. After extraction with the RNeasy kit, roughly 0.45 to 1 ug of the RNA was reverse transcribed using random hexamers. From the immunoSEQ multiplex PCR reads, TCRdb called clonotypes with MiXCR, one entry per CDR3 protein. Of 150,000 to 200,000 distinct CDR3 sequences listed, approximately 94% were seen once; the top ten hold approximately 0.1%. The source of this sequence is a human donor in good health. Specimen: CD4+ T cells from PBMCs.

CDR3 sequence reads: CASSATGAVNTEAFF. CDR3 sequence (DNA): TGCGCCAGCAGCGCTACAGGGGCGGTGAACACTGAAGCTTTCTTT. The chain recombines TRBV5-1 with TRBJ1-1, with 7 bases identical to TRBD1. In germline, CDR1 is SGHRS, CDR2 YFSETQ. With 4 bases clipped from V and 0 bases from J, the junction kept 6 bases outside the gene matches. The CDR3 is 15 residues long.